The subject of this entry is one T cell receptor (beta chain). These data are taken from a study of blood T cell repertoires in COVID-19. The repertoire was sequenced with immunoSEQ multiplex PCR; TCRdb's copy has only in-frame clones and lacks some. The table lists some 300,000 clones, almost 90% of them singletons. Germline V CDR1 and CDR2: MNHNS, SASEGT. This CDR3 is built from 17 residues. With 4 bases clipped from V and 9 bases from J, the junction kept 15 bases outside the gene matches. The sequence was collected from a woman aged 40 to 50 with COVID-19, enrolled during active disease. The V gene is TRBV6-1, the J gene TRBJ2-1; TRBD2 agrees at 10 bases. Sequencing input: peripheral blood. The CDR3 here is CASSATAGGPLVGEQFF. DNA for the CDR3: TGTGCCAGCAGTGCGACAGCGGGGGGGCCATTGGTAGGTGAGCAGTTCTTC.